Listed below are T cell receptor beta chains from one sample, sequenced in a study of blood T cell repertoires in COVID-19. The method was immunoSEQ multiplex PCR; TCRdb's version includes in-frame clones alone and lacks a portion of them. The sample has approximately 190,000 clones; approximately 90% are singletons. The sample consisted of peripheral blood. These receptors were obtained from a man aged 35 to 55 with active or convalescent COVID-19. Both conserved end residues are part of each CDR3. Fields, in order: V gene, clone size, D gene, J gene, CDR3 DNA, CDR3 protein. A D gene is named only where the DNA matches it firmly. Clone size is not always given. Where it is, it says once, few, many or a class for expanded clones.

TRBV7-3	-	-	TRBJ2-1	TGTGCCAGCAGCTTACAGGGCAGCACCTACAATGAGCAGTTCTTC	CASSLQGSTYNEQFF
TRBV18	-	-	TRBJ1-4	TGTGCCACCGCACCTAGTTCAACTAATGAAAAACTGTTTTTT	CATAPSSTNEKLFF
TRBV4-2	-	-	TRBJ2-1	TGTGCCAGCAGCCAAGATATCACAGCCCTCTCCTACAATGAGCAGTTCTTC	CASSQDITALSYNEQFF
TRBV4-3	-	-	TRBJ1-2	TGCGCCAGCAGCCAAGATCTCGCGGGGAACTATGGCTACACCTTC	CASSQDLAGNYGYTF
TRBV28	-	-	TRBJ1-2	TGTGCCAGCAGTGGGGGGGGTGACTATGGCTACACCTTC	CASSGGGDYGYTF
TRBV6-2/TRBV6-3	-	TRBD2	TRBJ2-2	TGTGCCAGCAGTTATCTAGCGGGGGGCACCGGGGAGCTGTTTTTT	CASSYLAGGTGELFF
TRBV19	once	-	TRBJ2-2	TGTGCCAGTAGTATATTAGGACAGAACACCGGGGAGCTGTTTTTT	CASSILGQNTGELFF
TRBV21-1	once	-	TRBJ2-2	TGTGCCAGCAGCAAAGAGAGCAGGGGCCTAAACACCGGGGAGCTGTTTTTT	CASSKESRGLNTGELFF
TRBV3-1/TRBV3-2	-	-	TRBJ1-3	TGTGCCAGCAGCCCCCCCCTTACAGGGGGAAACACCATATATTTT	CASSPPLTGGNTIYF
TRBV9	few	TRBD1	TRBJ1-1	TGTGCCAGCAGCGCCTCACAGGGGTCCGAAGCTTTCTTT	CASSASQGSEAFF
TRBV25-1	-	-	TRBJ2-2	TGTGCCAGCAGTGAGAGGCACGGTTCGGGGGCCGGGGAGCTGTTTTTT	CASSERHGSGAGELFF
TRBV19	-	-	TRBJ1-2	TGTGCCAGTAGTATAGATTATTCCAGGGCCGGCTACACCTTC	CASSIDYSRAGYTF
TRBV12-3/TRBV12-4	-	TRBD1	TRBJ2-3	TGTGCCAGCAGTTCACCAGACAGGGCAACGCAGTATTTT	CASSSPDRATQYF
TRBV5-1	-	TRBD2	TRBJ2-2	TGCGCCAGCTCCCGGGGACTAACGACCGGGGAGCTGTTTTTT	CASSRGLTTGELFF
TRBV19	-	TRBD1	TRBJ2-6	TGTGCCAGTAGTATAAGGACAGGGGGCTCTGGGGCCAACGTCCTGACTTTC	CASSIRTGGSGANVLTF
TRBV2	-	TRBD1	TRBJ1-2	TGTGCCAGCACCAAGGACAGGTCAACCCCGGGCGGCTACACCTTC	CASTKDRSTPGGYTF
TRBV25-1	-	TRBD2	TRBJ2-7	TGTGCCAGCAGTGAATCCTTGGGACTAGCTAACGAGCAGTACTTC	CASSESLGLANEQYF